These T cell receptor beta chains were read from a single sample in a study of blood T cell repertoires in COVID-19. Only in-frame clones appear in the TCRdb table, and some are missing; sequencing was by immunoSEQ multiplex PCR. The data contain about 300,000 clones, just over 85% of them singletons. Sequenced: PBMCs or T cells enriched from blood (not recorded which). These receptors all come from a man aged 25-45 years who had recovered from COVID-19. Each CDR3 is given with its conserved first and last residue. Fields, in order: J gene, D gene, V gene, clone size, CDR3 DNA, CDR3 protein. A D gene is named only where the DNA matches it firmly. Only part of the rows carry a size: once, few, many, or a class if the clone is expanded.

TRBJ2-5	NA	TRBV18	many	TGTGCCAGCTCACAAACAGGGTACCAAGAGACCCAGTACTTC	CASSQTGYQETQYF
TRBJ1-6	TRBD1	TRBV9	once	TGTGCCAGCAGCCTGACAGGGAGGAATTCACCCCTCCACTTT	CASSLTGRNSPLHF
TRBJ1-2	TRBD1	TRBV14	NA	TGTGCCAGCAGCGAGACAGGGGTTGGCTACACCTTC	CASSETGVGYTF
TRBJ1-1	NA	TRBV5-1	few	TGCGCCAGCAGCTTTAGAGGTGGGACTGAAGCTTTCTTT	CASSFRGGTEAFF
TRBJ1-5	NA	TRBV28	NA	TGTGCCAGCAGAGCCTCGACAGGTCGCAATCAGCCCCAGCATTTT	CASRASTGRNQPQHF
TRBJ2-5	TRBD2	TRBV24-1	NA	TGTGCCACCAGTGATGGGGCCCCGGGGGGACCCAGGGAGACCCAGTACTTC	CATSDGAPGGPRETQYF
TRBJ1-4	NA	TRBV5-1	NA	TGCGCCAGCAGCAACCCAGGGGCAACTAATGAAAAACTGTTTTTT	CASSNPGATNEKLFF
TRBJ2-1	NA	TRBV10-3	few	TGTGCCATCAGGGCCCGGGTTGGAGGGAATGAGCAGTTCTTC	CAIRARVGGNEQFF
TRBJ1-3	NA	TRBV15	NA	TGTGCCACCAGCAGCAGGGGATCCGGAAACACCATATATTTT	CATSSRGSGNTIYF
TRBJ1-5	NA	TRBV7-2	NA	TGTGCCAGCAGCCCCGGAGCAGGGTTCAATCAGCCCCAGCATTTT	CASSPGAGFNQPQHF
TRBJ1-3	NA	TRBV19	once	TGTGCCAGTAGTATAGGAGGCCTCCGGGGGTCTGGAAACACCATATATTTT	CASSIGGLRGSGNTIYF
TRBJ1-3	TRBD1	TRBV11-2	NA	TGTGCCAGCAGCTTATGGCAGGGGGCCTCCTCTGGAAACACCATATATTTT	CASSLWQGASSGNTIYF
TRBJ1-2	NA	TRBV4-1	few	TGCGCCAGCAGCCAGGCGAGGGAGATCTATGGCTACACCTTC	CASSQAREIYGYTF